The 14 T cell receptor beta chains below all came from one sample that was sequenced in a study of Tregs in tolerant kidney transplant recipients. Some clones are missing from TCRdb's copy, which holds only in-frame ones; the method was immunoSEQ multiplex PCR. The table has 95,000 or so clones, 93% seen once. Mixed chimerism was transient after nonmyeloablative marrow transplants from related graft donors. This material consisted of CD4+ T cells from blood (PBMCs), taken 12 months after the transplant. All receptors come from a human patient who received a combined kidney and bone marrow transplant. Some T cells may be graft donor cells.

The chain recombines TRBV4-3 with TRBJ2-4; weak D call: TRBD2 (7 bases). V lost 2 bases, J lost 2 bases, and 16 bases lay in between. Germline lookup yields CDR1 LGHNA and CDR2 YSLEER. The CDR3 length is 17 residues. CDR3 protein: CASSQILRGATKNIQYF. In DNA form, the CDR3 reads TGCGCCAGCAGCCAAATCCTTCGGGGGGCGACCAAAAACATTCAGTACTTC.

A note on this clone: The junction differs from germline at one of its ends, possibly a read error. Within the sample, other DNA sequences also encode this same CDR3. The V and J genes are TRBV10-3 and TRBJ1-6, with TRBD1 as a possible D gene (5 bases). In germline, CDR1 is ENHRY, CDR2 SYGVKD. The CDR3 contains 16 residues. The CDR3 here is CAIRRQLSSYNSPLHF. DNA for the CDR3: TGTGCCATCAGGCGACAGCTGAGCTCCTATAATTCCCCCCTCCACTTT.

The V and J genes are TRBV5-1 and TRBJ2-2; weak D call: TRBD2 (6 bases). Trimming removed 0 bases at V and 0 bases at J, with 18 bases between. Per germline, CDR1 SGHRS and CDR2 YFSETQ. The CDR3 is 19 amino acids. In DNA, the CDR3 is TGCGCCAGCAGCTTGGGAACGGGGGAAAGGCCCACGAACACCGGGGAGCTGTTTTTT. Amino acid sequence: CASSLGTGERPTNTGELFF. Full variable domain (outside the CDR3, taken from reference TRBV5-1 and TRBJ2-2): KAGVTQTPRYLIKTRGQQVTLSCSPISGHRSVSWYQQTPGQGLQFLFEYFSETQRNKGNFPGRFSGRQFSNSRSEMNVSTLELGDSALYLCASSLGTGERPTNTGELFFGEGSRLTVL.

This chain links TRBV14 with TRBJ2-7; D is perhaps TRBD2 (5 bases). The germline V gene encodes CDR1 SGHDN and CDR2 FVKESK. This CDR3 contains 15 residues. Trimming removed 4 bases at V and 2 bases at J, with 15 bases between. This CDR3 reads CASSPLSVGTYEQYF. DNA for the CDR3: TGTGCCAGCAGCCCCCTTTCCGTCGGGACCTACGAGCAGTACTTC.

The V call is TRBV5-3, the J call TRBJ1-2, with TRBD1 matching 10 bases. TRBV5-3 qualifies as an ORF whose function is uncertain. V was clipped by 0 bases and J by 2 bases; unmatched bases: 4. This CDR3 region has 16 residues. The CDR3, as DNA: TGTGCCAGAAGCTTGGTTGGGACAGGGGAAAACTATGGCTACACCTTC. Translated, it gives CARSLVGTGENYGYTF.

The rearrangement links TRBV4-1 to TRBJ1-2; 7 positions match TRBD1. Per germline, CDR1 MGHRA and CDR2 YSYEKL. CDR3 size: 15 residues. Trimming took 0 bases from V and 2 from J; bases not matched to a gene: 3. The CDR3 DNA reads TGCGCCAGCAGCCAAGAAGGGACAGTAAACTATGGCTACACCTTC. Amino acid sequence: CASSQEGTVNYGYTF.

The chain joins TRBV11-3 to TRBJ2-3; TRBD2 agrees at 8 bases. V lost 1 base, J lost 5 bases, and 11 bases stayed unmatched. Germline V lookup: CDR1 SGHNT, CDR2 YENEEA. The length of the CDR3 is 17 residues. The CDR3 region is CASSLGGQREWGDTQYF. CDR3 DNA: TGTGCCAGCAGCTTAGGGGGCCAGCGGGAGTGGGGAGATACGCAGTATTTT.

This clone was seen once. The chain carries TRBV2 and TRBJ2-1; 11 nucleotides agree with TRBD2. V shed 5 bases and J 7 bases; nucleotides not matched to a gene: 7. Germline loops: CDR1 SNHLY, CDR2 FYNNEI. The CDR3 length is 15 residues. The CDR3 region has the DNA TGTGCCAGCAGTATTAGCGGGAGGGCGGGGAATGAGCAGTTCTTC. This gives the protein CASSISGRAGNEQFF.

This clone has a single count. This chain connects TRBV30 to TRBJ2-7, with 9 bases identical to TRBD1. Germline CDR1 reads GTSNPN; CDR2 reads SVGIG (reference sequence). This CDR3 comprises 16 residues. Trimming took 3 bases from V and 3 from J; bases not matched to a gene: 12. The CDR3, as DNA: TGTGCCTGGAGGCGAGGGGGGACAGGGTTCAACTACGAGCAGTACTTC. Its protein is CAWRRGGTGFNYEQYF.

This chain links TRBV19 with TRBJ1-2, with a weak D call TRBD1 (6 bases). Trimming stripped 3 bases from V and 2 bases from J, with 16 bases between. This CDR3 contains 16 residues. The germline gives CDR1 LNHDA, CDR2 SQIVND (reference sequence). CDR3: CASSISQGQFNYGYTF. The DNA for the CDR3 is TGTGCCAGTAGTATTAGCCAGGGACAATTCAACTATGGCTACACCTTC. The entire variable domain, with the rest obtained from reference TRBV19 and TRBJ1-2, is as follows: DGGITQSPKYLFRKEGQNVTLSCEQNLNHDAMYWYRQDPGQGLRLIYYSQIVNDFQKGDIAEGYSVSREKKESFPLTVTSAQKNPTAFYLCASSISQGQFNYGYTFGSGTRLTVV.

CDR3 nucleotides: TGTGCCAGCAGCCAAGATAAGGGCAGGGGAACGGCAACTAATGAAAAACTGTTTTTT. The encoded protein is CASSQDKGRGTATNEKLFF. The chain has TRBV4-2 and TRBJ1-4, with D possibly TRBD1 on 6 matching bases. V was shortened by 0 bases and J by 0 bases, with 17 bases between the two germline ends. CDR1 and CDR2 from the germline V gene are LGHNA and YNFKEQ. This CDR3 has 19 residues.

The J gene is TRBJ2-7, the V gene TRBV25-1; D may be TRBD2 (7 bases). Germline lookup yields CDR1 MGHDK and CDR2 SYGVNS. The CDR3 runs 15 residues. The ends were cut back, 3 bases at V and 2 bases at J, with 14 bases in the middle. The chain's CDR3 is CASSEGGKGAYEQYF. The CDR3 nucleotides read TGTGCCAGCAGTGAGGGGGGGAAGGGGGCCTACGAGCAGTACTTC.

The chain joins TRBV19 to TRBJ2-7; a possible D gene is TRBD2 (5 bases). The length of the CDR3 is 11 residues. The germline CDR1 and CDR2 sequences are LNHDA and SQIVND (reference sequence). The V end lost 3 bases, the J end lost 6 bases, and 6 bases lay between the germline ends. The CDR3 is CASSIGIEQYF. The CDR3 DNA is TGTGCCAGTAGTATCGGGATCGAGCAGTACTTC.

Remarks on this clone: The sample holds other DNA sequences that translate to the same CDR3. The rearrangement links TRBV9 to TRBJ2-2, with D tentatively TRBD1 (6 bases). With 0 bases removed from V and 6 bases from J, the gap between germline ends came to 15 bases. This CDR3 has 16 residues. Per the germline V gene, CDR1 is SGDLS and CDR2 is YYNGEE. The CDR3 nucleotides read TGTGCCAGCAGCGTAGGACCAGGGGTGATGTCCGGGGAGCTGTTTTTT. This codes for CASSVGPGVMSGELFF.